Listed below are T cell receptor beta chains from one sample, sequenced in a study of blood T cell repertoires in COVID-19. Libraries were prepared by immunoSEQ multiplex PCR; TCRdb keeps only in-frame clonotypes and omits some of them. The data show about 210,000 clones, around 81% seen once. The material sequenced was peripheral blood. These receptors came from a man in his sixties with COVID-19, enrolled during active disease. The CDR3 runs from the conserved cysteine through the conserved F or W. A D gene is named only where the DNA matches it firmly. Expanded clones are given a class, and other clones once, few, many or no size at all.

V gene: TRBV10-3
D gene: -
J gene: TRBJ2-1
clone size: -
CDR3 DNA: TGTGCCATCATGCGGGCGGGAAGTTTACAGTACAATGAGCAGTTCTTC
CDR3 protein: CAIMRAGSLQYNEQFF

V gene: TRBV5-1
D gene: TRBD1
J gene: TRBJ2-7
clone size: -
CDR3 DNA: TGCGCCAGCACTATTTCCGGGACAGGCGAGCAGTACTTC
CDR3 protein: CASTISGTGEQYF

V gene: TRBV3-1/TRBV3-2
D gene: -
J gene: TRBJ2-7
clone size: -
CDR3 DNA: TGTGCCAGCAGCCCCCAGAACAGGGGGGGGCAGTACTTC
CDR3 protein: CASSPQNRGGQYF

V gene: TRBV5-4
D gene: TRBD1
J gene: TRBJ2-7
clone size: once
CDR3 DNA: TGTGCCAGCAGCTCTGCCGGGACAGGGATTTACGAGCAGTACTTC
CDR3 protein: CASSSAGTGIYEQYF

V gene: TRBV27
D gene: TRBD1
J gene: TRBJ1-1
clone size: few
CDR3 DNA: TGTGCCAGCAGTGACGGGACAGGGGTCACTGAAGCTTTCTTT
CDR3 protein: CASSDGTGVTEAFF

V gene: TRBV10-3
D gene: -
J gene: TRBJ2-5
clone size: -
CDR3 DNA: TGTGCCATCAGTGAGTCGACTACCACAGAGACCCAGTACTTC
CDR3 protein: CAISESTTTETQYF

V gene: TRBV29-1
D gene: TRBD1
J gene: TRBJ1-1
clone size: -
CDR3 DNA: TGCAGCGTTGGCCAGGGGGCAAACACTGAAGCTTTCTTT
CDR3 protein: CSVGQGANTEAFF

V gene: TRBV29-1
D gene: TRBD1
J gene: TRBJ1-2
clone size: -
CDR3 DNA: TGCAGCGCTGCCTCCGACAGGGGGCACGGCTACACCTTC
CDR3 protein: CSAASDRGHGYTF

V gene: TRBV27
D gene: -
J gene: TRBJ1-2
clone size: many
CDR3 DNA: TGTGCCAGCAGTCCCCTGACAGGACTCTATGGCTACACCTTC
CDR3 protein: CASSPLTGLYGYTF

V gene: TRBV7-9
D gene: -
J gene: TRBJ2-7
clone size: -
CDR3 DNA: TGTGCCAGCAGCTTAATCGTCTACGAGCAGTACTTC
CDR3 protein: CASSLIVYEQYF

V gene: TRBV27
D gene: -
J gene: TRBJ2-5
clone size: once
CDR3 DNA: TGTGCCAGCAGTTTCGCCGGGAGCGTTGGGGAGACCCAGTACTTC
CDR3 protein: CASSFAGSVGETQYF

V gene: TRBV29-1
D gene: -
J gene: TRBJ1-4
clone size: -
CDR3 DNA: TGCAGCGTTGGCGGGGCGGGTAATGAAAAACTGTTTTTT
CDR3 protein: CSVGGAGNEKLFF

V gene: TRBV7-2
D gene: -
J gene: TRBJ1-6
clone size: -
CDR3 DNA: TGTGCCAGCAGCTTAGAGGCGGCAGAAGCTAGTTCACCCCTCCACTTT
CDR3 protein: CASSLEAAEASSPLHF

V gene: TRBV6-5
D gene: TRBD2
J gene: TRBJ2-1
clone size: -
CDR3 DNA: TGTGCCACCTCGCGGGGGGGGCTCTACAATGAGCAGTTCTTC
CDR3 protein: CATSRGGLYNEQFF

V gene: TRBV2
D gene: -
J gene: TRBJ1-4
clone size: once
CDR3 DNA: TGTGCCAGCAGTTTTAATGGGAGGGGTGGGGAAAAACTGTTTTTT
CDR3 protein: CASSFNGRGGEKLFF